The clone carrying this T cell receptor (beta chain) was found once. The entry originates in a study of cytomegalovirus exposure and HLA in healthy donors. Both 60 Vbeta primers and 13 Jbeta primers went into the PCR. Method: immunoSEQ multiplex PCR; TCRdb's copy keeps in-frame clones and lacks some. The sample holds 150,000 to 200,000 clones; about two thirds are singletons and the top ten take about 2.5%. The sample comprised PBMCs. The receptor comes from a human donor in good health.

The CDR3 here is CASSKTGGYEQYF. Here the CDR3 DNA reads TGTGCCAGCAGTAAAACAGGGGGCTACGAGCAGTACTTC. The V call is TRBV6-5, the J call TRBJ2-7, with 8 bases identical to TRBD1. This CDR3 region has 13 residues. Germline V gene data show CDR1 as MNHEY and CDR2 as SVGAGI. V lost 5 bases to trimming and J lost 3 bases; unmatched junction nucleotides: 3.